The clone carrying this TCR beta chain showed up many times. The antigen remains undetermined. Molecular barcoding with unique molecular identifiers was used for the TCRbeta library. In TCRdb, the PCR reads were re-called with MiXCR into one record per CDR3 protein. In the table there are about 340,000 distinct CDR3 sequences, roughly 17% of which are singletons. The data were taken from a study of T-cell reconstitution after alpha-beta-depleted transplantation in children. The study's findings and limits: Recipient T cells and thymic progenitors that survived were the source of the high TCRbeta diversity seen at day 60 in some patients. A year post-transplant, T-cell counts and diversity derived mostly from newly produced T cells. Several hundred expanded graft clones reportedly gave rise to the alpha-beta T cells present about two months after transplant.

Germline V gene sequence: CDR1 MDHEN, CDR2 SYDVKM. Trimming took 7 bases from V and 1 from J; bases not matched to a gene: 2. This CDR3 comprises 14 residues. The V call is TRBV28, the J call TRBJ2-4; 9 bases are shared with TRBD2. The sample was PBMCs, mostly from graft donor cells, taken 360 days after TCRalphabeta/CD19-depleted stem cell transplant. This sequence was found in a male patient aged 2 to 9 who had a stem cell transplant for acute lymphoblastic leukemia, so the T cells may come from the graft donor. The CDR3 bases are TGTGCCAGCAAGACTAGCGGTGCCAAAAACATTCAGTACTTC. Protein sequence: CASKTSGAKNIQYF.